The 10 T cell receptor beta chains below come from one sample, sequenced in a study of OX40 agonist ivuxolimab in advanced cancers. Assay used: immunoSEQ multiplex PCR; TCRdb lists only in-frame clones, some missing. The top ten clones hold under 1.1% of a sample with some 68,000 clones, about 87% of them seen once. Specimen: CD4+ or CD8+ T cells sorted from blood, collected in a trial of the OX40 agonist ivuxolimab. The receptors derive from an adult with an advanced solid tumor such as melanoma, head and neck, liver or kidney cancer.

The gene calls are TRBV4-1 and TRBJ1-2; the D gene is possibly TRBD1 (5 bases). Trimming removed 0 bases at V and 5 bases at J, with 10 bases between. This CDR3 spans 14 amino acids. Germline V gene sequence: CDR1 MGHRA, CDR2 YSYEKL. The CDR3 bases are TGCGCCAGCAGCCAAGACAGGGAGGGTTATGGCTACACCTTC. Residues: CASSQDREGYGYTF.

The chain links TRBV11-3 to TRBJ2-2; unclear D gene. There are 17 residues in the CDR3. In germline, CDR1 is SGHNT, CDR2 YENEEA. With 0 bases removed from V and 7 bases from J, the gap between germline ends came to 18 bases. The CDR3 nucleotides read TGTGCCAGCAGCTTAGAAGGTGGCAGAGGTCTATACGGGGAGCTGTTTTTT. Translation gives CASSLEGGRGLYGELFF.

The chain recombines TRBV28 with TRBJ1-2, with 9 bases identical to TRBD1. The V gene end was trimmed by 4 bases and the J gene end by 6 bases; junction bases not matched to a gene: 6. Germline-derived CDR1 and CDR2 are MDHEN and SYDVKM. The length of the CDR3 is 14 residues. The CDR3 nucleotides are TGTGCCAGCAGTTCCCCCGGGACAGGGAATGGCTACACCTTC. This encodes CASSSPGTGNGYTF.

In DNA, the CDR3 is TGCGCCAGCAGCCGAATGGACAGCGCCAACACCGGGGAGCTGTTTTTT. Its translation: CASSRMDSANTGELFF. The genes are TRBV5-1 and TRBJ2-2; maybe TRBD1 (6 bases). The length of the CDR3 is 16 residues. Trimming shortened V by 4 bases and J by 2 bases, and 15 bases separated the two germline ends. Looked up from germline, CDR1 is SGHRS and CDR2 is YFSETQ. Full variable domain (outside the CDR3, taken from reference TRBV5-1 and TRBJ2-2): KAGVTQTPRYLIKTRGQQVTLSCSPISGHRSVSWYQQTPGQGLQFLFEYFSETQRNKGNFPGRFSGRQFSNSRSEMNVSTLELGDSALYLCASSRMDSANTGELFFGEGSRLTVL.

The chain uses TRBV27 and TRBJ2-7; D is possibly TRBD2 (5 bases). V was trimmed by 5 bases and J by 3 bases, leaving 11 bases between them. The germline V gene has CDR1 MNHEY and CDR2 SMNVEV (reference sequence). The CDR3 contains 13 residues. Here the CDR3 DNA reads TGTGCCAGCAGTCGCGGGTCCTACTACGAGCAGTACTTC. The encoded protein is CASSRGSYYEQYF.

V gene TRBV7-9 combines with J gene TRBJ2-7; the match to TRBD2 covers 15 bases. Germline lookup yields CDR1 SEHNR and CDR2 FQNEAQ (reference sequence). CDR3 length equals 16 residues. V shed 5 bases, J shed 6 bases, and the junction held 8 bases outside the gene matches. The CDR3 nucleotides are TGTGCCAGCAGCCGTACTGGACTAGCGGGAGGGGGCGAGCAGTACTTC. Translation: CASSRTGLAGGGEQYF.

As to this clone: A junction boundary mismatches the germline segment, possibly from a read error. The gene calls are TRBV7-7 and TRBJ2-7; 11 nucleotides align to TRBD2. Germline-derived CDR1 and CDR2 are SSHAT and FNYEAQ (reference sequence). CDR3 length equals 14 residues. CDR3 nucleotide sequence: TGTGCTAGCAGCTTAGCGGGACTAGCGGACGAGCAGTACTTC. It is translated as CASSLAGLADEQYF.

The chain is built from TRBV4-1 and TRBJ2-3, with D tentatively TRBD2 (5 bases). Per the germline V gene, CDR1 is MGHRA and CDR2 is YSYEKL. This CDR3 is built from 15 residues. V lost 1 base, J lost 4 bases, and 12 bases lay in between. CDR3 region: CASSQVYSGADTQYF. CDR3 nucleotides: TGCGCCAGCAGCCAAGTTTACAGCGGCGCAGATACGCAGTATTTT.

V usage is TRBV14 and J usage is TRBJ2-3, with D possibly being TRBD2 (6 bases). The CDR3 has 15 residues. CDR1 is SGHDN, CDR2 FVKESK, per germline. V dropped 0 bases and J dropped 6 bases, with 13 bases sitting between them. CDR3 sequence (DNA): TGTGCCAGCAGCCAAGATTTACCAGGGAGGGATACGCAGTATTTT. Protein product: CASSQDLPGRDTQYF.

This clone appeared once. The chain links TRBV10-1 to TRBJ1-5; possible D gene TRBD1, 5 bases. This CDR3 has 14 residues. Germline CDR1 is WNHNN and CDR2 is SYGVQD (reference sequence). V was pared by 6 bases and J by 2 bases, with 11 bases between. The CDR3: CASSEQAGNQPQHF. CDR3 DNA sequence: TGCGCCAGCAGCGAACAGGCGGGCAATCAGCCCCAGCATTTT.